The 9 T cell receptor beta chains in this list originate from one sample, sequenced in a study of shared clonotypes between healthy human individuals. Repertoires were generated with immunoSEQ multiplex PCR, while TCRdb's copy carries only in-frame clones and drops some. Of roughly 120,000 clones in the sample, about 63% were seen once. The specimen sequenced was memory CD8+ T cells sorted from blood. Subset: CD45RO+ cells pooled with CCR7-negative TemRA cells. These receptors came from a woman in her 30s in good health.

This chain links TRBV19 with TRBJ2-6; possible D gene TRBD2, 6 bases. The CDR3 spans 15 residues. V was cut by 3 bases and J by 3 bases, with 9 bases left in between. Germline lookup yields CDR1 LNHDA and CDR2 SQIVND (reference sequence). In DNA, the CDR3 is TGTGCCAGTAGTATGGGGGGTGGTGGGGCCAACGTCCTGACTTTC. Translating gives CASSMGGGGANVLTF.

The V call is TRBV27, the J call TRBJ2-3, with 10 nucleotides matching TRBD2. Germline CDR1 is MNHEY and CDR2 is SMNVEV (reference sequence). The CDR3 is 17 residues long. V gave up 5 bases and J gave up 9 bases; unmatched junction bases: 17. The DNA for the CDR3 is TGTGCCAGCAGTCCTTTTAGCGGGAGGCCAAGCGTAGGGACGCAGTATTTT. Encoded protein: CASSPFSGRPSVGTQYF.

This rearrangement joins TRBV2 to TRBJ2-5; either TRBD1 or TRBD2 may supply D (5 bases each). The CDR3 runs 15 residues. V lost 5 bases, J lost 4 bases, and 17 bases lay in between. The V gene's germline CDR1 is SNHLY and CDR2 FYNNEI. The CDR3 region has the DNA TGTGCCAGCAGTCCATCACGGGGCGATGCAGAGACCCAGTACTTC. It specifies CASSPSRGDAETQYF.

The sample holds one count of this clone. This chain connects TRBV13 to TRBJ2-3; 8 bases are a match to TRBD1. Germline assignment: CDR1 PRHDT and CDR2 FYEKMQ (reference sequence). This CDR3 has 16 residues. J lost 2 bases, V lost 4 bases, and 8 bases had no gene match. CDR3 nucleotides: TGTGCCAGCAGCTCTCCGGGACAGGCCCTCACAGATACGCAGTATTTT. It specifies CASSSPGQALTDTQYF. Filled out from reference TRBV13 and TRBJ2-3, the complete variable domain reads AAGVIQSPRHLIKEKRETATLKCYPIPRHDTVYWYQQGPGQDPQFLISFYEKMQSDKGSIPDRFSAQQFSDYHSELNMSSLELGDSALYFCASSSPGQALTDTQYFGPGTRLTVL.

A remark on this clone: This same CDR3 is encoded by further DNA sequences in the sample. CDR3 in amino acids: CASSFGRYNEQFF. The DNA for the CDR3 is TGTGCCAGCAGTTTCGGCAGATACAATGAGCAGTTCTTC. This chain uses TRBV28 with TRBJ2-1; D ambiguous. Between the trimmed V and J ends, which lost 3 bases and 4 bases, there was a span of 7 bases. This CDR3 has 13 amino acids. Germline V gives CDR1 MDHEN, CDR2 SYDVKM.

This clone appeared a single time. The rearrangement uses TRBV29-1 and TRBJ2-7; 8 bases agree with TRBD1. V shed 6 bases and J 5 bases; nucleotides not matched to a gene: 9. The CDR3 totals 13 residues. The germline gives CDR1 SQVTM, CDR2 ANQGSEA. The CDR3 DNA reads as TGCAGCGTGCCAGGGGGCGTCTGGGACGAGCAGTACTTC. Protein: CSVPGGVWDEQYF.

The chain links TRBV6-5 to TRBJ1-2; 7 bases are a match to TRBD1. The CDR3 consists of 13 residues. Germline loops: CDR1 MNHEY, CDR2 SVGAGI. The V and J ends lost 5 bases and 8 bases, in that order; junction bases with no gene match: 8. The CDR3 DNA reads as TGTGCCAGCAGTCGGAACAGGGGCGACGGCTACACCTTC. Its translation: CASSRNRGDGYTF.

This clone was seen a few times. V gene TRBV2 combines with J gene TRBJ2-7, with 10 bases aligning to TRBD2. The junction had 4 bases not matched to a gene; V was cut back by 7 bases and J by 4 bases. The germline V gene has CDR1 SNHLY and CDR2 FYNNEI. The CDR3 runs to 13 residues. The CDR3 DNA follows: TGTGCCAGCAAGGCTAGCGGGAGATACGAGCAGTACTTC. Protein product: CASKASGRYEQYF.

This rearrangement joins TRBV6-4 to TRBJ2-7; 10 bases align to TRBD2. The V gene's germline CDR1 is MRHNA and CDR2 SNTAGT. V shed 0 bases, J shed 1 base, and the junction held 6 bases outside the gene matches. The CDR3 runs 17 residues. The CDR3 bases are TGTGCCAGCAGTGACTCGAAATCTAGCGGGAGTTCCTACGAGCAGTACTTC. Protein: CASSDSKSSGSSYEQYF.